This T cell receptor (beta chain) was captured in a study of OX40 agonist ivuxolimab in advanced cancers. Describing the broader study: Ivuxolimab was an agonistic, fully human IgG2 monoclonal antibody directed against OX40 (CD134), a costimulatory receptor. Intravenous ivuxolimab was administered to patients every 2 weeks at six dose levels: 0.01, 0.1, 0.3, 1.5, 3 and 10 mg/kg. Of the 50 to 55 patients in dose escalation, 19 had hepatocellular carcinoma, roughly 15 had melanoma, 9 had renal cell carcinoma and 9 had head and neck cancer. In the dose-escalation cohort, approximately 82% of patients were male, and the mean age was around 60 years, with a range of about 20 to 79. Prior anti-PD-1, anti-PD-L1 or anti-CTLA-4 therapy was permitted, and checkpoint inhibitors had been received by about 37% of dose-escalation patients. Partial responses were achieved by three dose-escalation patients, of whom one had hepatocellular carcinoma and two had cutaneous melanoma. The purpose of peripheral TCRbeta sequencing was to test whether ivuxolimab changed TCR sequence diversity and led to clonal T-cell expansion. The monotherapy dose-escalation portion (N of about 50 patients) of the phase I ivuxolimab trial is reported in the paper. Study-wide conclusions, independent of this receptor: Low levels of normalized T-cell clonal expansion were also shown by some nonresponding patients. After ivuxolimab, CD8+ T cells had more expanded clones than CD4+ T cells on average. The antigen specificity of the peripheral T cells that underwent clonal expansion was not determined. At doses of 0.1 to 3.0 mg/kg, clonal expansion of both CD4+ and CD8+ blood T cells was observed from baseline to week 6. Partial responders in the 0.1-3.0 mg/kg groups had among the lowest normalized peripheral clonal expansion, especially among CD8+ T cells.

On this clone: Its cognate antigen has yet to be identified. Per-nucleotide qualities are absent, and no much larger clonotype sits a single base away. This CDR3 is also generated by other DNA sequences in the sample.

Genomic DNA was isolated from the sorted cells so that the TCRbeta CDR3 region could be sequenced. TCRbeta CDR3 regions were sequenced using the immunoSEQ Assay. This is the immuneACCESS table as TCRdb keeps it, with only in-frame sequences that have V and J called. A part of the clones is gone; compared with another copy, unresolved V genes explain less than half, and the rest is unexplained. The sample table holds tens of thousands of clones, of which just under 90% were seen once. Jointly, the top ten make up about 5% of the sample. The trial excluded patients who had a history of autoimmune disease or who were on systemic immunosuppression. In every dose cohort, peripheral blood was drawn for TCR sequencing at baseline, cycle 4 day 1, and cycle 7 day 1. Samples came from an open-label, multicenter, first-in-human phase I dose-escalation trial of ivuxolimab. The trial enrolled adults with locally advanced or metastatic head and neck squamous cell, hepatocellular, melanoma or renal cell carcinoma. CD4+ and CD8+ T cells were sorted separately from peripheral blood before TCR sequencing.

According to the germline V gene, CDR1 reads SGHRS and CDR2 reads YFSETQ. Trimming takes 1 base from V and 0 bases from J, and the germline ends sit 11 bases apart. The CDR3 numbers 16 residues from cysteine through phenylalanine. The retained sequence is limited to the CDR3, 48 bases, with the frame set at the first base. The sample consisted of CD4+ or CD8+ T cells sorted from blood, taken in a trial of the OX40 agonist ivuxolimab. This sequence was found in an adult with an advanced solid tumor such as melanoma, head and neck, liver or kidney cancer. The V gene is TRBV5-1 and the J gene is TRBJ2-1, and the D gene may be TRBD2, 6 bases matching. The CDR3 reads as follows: CASSLFAGSSYNEQFF. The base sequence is TGCGCCAGCAGCTTGTTTGCGGGGAGCTCCTACAATGAGCAGTTCTTC.